This T cell receptor beta chain was identified in a study of T cells expressing NK-cell markers. The study, taken as a whole, reports: Dominance of the CD3+CD56-NKG2C+ fraction by these clonotypes also held in several donors.

Concerning this clonotype itself: Its target is unknown.

The CDR3 runs 12 residues. Germline V gives CDR1 DFQATT, CDR2 SNEGSKA (reference sequence). UMIs accompanied the 5'RACE template switching by which TCR beta cDNA was made. TCRdb re-called the 5' RACE reads, yielding one record per CDR3 amino acid sequence without DNA. The sample data list some 440,000 distinct CDR3 sequences. The V and J genes are TRBV20-1 and TRBJ2-1; there is no DNA to check the TCRdb D call of TRBD2. Sample: blood T cells: a sorted CD56 or NKG2C T cell subset, CD4+ or CD8+ T cells, or bulk PBMC T cells (not recorded which). This sequence was found in a woman aged 50 to 65 in good health. The CDR3 loop reads CSAQTSGNEQFF.